This TCR beta chain was observed in a study of T-cell memory formation after mild COVID-19. Study-wide context: TCR clusters were mostly donor specific.

On this clonotype itself: Its antigen is as yet unknown.

5'RACE, which relied on constant-segment primers, yielded TCR alpha and TCR beta cDNA libraries carrying sample barcodes and UMIs. TCRdb re-called the 5' RACE reads with MiXCR, one entry per CDR3 protein. Altogether under 300,000 distinct CDR3 sequences are present, around 17% being singletons, with the ten largest covering roughly 24%. CDR1 is DFQATT and CDR2 is SNEGSKA in the germline V gene (reference sequence). The CDR3 consists of 14 residues. The J segment lost 8 bases and the V segment lost 6 bases, leaving 8 bases of the junction unmatched. Whole-study results and caveats: There was no confirmation that second-wave clones peaking on day 37 were SARS-CoV-2 specific.

The sequenced sample was PBMCs or a T cell subset sorted from them (not recorded which). The receptor was isolated from a man aged 18 to 30 who had mild COVID-19 (a few samples of this study predate the infection). Cell type and time point are not known. The chain couples TRBV20-1 to TRBJ1-6; 9 positions match TRBD1. In DNA, the CDR3 is TGCAGTGCCTATCCCGGGACAGGGTATTCACCCCTCCACTTT. Its protein product is CSAYPGTGYSPLHF.